The clone carrying this T cell receptor beta chain was counted a few times. Its antigen is unidentified. The data stem from a study of post-analysis software for immune sequencing data. Overall study findings and caveats: TRBV segments more frequent in patients than in controls numbered roughly 5 and included TRBV5-6, TRBV5-1 and TRBV20-1.

TCR beta cDNA libraries included unique molecular identifiers. One entry per CDR3 protein, called by TCRdb with MiXCR from the PCR reads. The repertoire holds some 450,000 distinct CDR3 sequences, around 40% seen once, with about 12% in the top ten. Germline V CDR1 and CDR2: ENHRY, SYGVKD. The CDR3 is 14 residues long. With 4 bases clipped from V and 12 bases from J, the junction kept 12 bases outside the gene matches. This clonotype was obtained from a girl under 18 with multiple sclerosis. This chain uses TRBV10-3 with TRBJ2-1; 7 bases fit TRBD1. Material: blood. This chain's CDR3 is CAISGQGNTKWQFF. The DNA of the CDR3 is TGTGCCATCAGTGGACAGGGAAACACCAAGTGGCAGTTCTTC.